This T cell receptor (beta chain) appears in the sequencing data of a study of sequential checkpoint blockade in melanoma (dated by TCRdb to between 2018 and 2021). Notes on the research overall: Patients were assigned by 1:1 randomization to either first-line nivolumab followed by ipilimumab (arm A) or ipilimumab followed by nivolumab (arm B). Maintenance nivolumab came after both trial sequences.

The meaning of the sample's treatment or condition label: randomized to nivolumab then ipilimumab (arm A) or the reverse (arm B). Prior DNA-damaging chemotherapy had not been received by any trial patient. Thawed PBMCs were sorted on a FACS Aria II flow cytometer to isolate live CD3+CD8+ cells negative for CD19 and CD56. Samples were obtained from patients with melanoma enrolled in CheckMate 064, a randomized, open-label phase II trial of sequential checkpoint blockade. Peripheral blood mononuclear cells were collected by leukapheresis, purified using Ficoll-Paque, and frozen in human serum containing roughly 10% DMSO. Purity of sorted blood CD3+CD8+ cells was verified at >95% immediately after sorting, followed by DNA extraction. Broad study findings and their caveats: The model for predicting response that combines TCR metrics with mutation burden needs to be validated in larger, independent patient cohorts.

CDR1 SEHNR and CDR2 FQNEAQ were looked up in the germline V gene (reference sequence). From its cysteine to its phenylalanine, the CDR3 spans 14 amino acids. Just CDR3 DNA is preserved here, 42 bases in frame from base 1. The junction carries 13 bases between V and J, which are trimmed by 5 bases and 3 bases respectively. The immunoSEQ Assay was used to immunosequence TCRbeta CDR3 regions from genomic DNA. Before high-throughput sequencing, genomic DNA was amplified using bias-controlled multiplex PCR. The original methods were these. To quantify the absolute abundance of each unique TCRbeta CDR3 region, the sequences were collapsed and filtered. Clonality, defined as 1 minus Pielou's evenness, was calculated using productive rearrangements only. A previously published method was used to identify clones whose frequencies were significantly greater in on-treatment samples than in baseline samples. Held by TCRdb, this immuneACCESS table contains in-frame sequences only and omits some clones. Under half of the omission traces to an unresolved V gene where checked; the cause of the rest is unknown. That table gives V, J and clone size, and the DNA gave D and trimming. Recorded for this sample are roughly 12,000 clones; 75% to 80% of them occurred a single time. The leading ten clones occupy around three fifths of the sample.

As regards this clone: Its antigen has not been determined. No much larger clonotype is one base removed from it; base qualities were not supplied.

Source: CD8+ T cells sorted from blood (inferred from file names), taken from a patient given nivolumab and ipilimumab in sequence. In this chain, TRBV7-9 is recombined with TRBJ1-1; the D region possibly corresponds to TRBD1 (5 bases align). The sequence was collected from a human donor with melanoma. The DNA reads TGTGCCAGCAGCGTGACAGAGGAGTACACTGAAGCTTTCTTT. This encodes CASSVTEEYTEAFF.